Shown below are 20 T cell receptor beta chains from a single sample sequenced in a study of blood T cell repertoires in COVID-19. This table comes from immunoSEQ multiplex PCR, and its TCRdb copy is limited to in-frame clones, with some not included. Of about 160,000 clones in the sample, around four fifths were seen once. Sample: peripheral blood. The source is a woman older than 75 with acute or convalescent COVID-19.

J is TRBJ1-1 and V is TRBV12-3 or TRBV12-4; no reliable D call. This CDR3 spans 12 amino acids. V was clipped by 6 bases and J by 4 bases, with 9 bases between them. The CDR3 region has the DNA TGTGCCAGCAGGGTGGGAGCCACTGAAGCTTTCTTT. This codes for CASRVGATEAFF.

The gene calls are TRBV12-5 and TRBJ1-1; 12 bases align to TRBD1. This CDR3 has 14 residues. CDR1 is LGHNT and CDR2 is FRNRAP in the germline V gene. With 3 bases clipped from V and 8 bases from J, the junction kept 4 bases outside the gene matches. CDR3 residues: CASGFGTGGIEAFF. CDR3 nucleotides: TGTGCTAGTGGTTTCGGGACAGGGGGCATAGAAGCTTTCTTT.

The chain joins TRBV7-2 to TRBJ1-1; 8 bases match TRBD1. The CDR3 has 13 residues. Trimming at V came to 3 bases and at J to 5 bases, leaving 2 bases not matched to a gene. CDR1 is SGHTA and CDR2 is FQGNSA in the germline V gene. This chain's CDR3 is CASSFRQGTEAFF. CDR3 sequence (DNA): TGTGCCAGCAGCTTCCGACAGGGGACTGAAGCTTTCTTT.

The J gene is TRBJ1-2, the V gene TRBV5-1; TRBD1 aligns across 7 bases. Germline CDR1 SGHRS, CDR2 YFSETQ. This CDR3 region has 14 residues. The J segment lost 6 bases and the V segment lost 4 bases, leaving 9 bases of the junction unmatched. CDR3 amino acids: CASSDVQGLDGYTF. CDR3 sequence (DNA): TGCGCCAGCAGCGACGTACAGGGGTTGGATGGCTACACCTTC.

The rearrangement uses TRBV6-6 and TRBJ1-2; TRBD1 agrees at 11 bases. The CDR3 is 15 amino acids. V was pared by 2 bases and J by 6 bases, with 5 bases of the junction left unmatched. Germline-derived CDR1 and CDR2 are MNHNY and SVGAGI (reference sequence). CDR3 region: CASSYPPGQGDGYTF. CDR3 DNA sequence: TGTGCCAGCAGTTACCCACCGGGACAGGGGGATGGCTACACCTTC.

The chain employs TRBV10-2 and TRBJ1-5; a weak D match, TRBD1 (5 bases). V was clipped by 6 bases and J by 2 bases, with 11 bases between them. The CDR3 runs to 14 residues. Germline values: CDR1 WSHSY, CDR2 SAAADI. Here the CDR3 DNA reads TGCGCCAGCAGCAGGGATTGGGGCAATCAGCCCCAGCATTTT. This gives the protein CASSRDWGNQPQHF.

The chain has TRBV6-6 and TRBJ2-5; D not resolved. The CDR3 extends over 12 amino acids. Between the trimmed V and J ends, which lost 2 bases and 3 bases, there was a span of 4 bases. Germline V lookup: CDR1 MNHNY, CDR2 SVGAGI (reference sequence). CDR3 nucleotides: TGTGCCAGCAGTTACGGAGAAGAGACCCAGTACTTC. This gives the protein CASSYGEETQYF.

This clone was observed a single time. For the CDR3, the DNA is TGTGCCGGCGGGGACCTCTCCTACGAGCAGTACTTC. Translation: CAGGDLSYEQYF. The chain recombines TRBV7-9 with TRBJ2-7, with a weak D call TRBD2 (6 bases). The CDR3 covers 12 residues. The V and J ends lost 11 bases and 0 bases respectively, with 11 bases between them. In germline, CDR1 is SEHNR, CDR2 FQNEAQ (reference sequence).

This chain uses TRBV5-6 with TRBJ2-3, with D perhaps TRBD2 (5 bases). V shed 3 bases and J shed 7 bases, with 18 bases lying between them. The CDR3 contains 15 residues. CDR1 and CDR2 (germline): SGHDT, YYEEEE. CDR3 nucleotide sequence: TGTGCCAGCAGCTCTTCCCGGGATTATCTTTATACGCAGTATTTT. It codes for CASSSSRDYLYTQYF.

The CDR3 protein is CASSLERRGYTF. DNA of the CDR3: TGTGCCAGCAGCCTCGAGAGGCGTGGCTACACCTTC. The V and J genes are TRBV4-2 and TRBJ1-2; D not certain. Germline V gene lookup returns CDR1 LGHNA and CDR2 YNFKEQ. The CDR3 has 12 residues. V was pared by 4 bases and J by 7 bases, with 10 bases between.

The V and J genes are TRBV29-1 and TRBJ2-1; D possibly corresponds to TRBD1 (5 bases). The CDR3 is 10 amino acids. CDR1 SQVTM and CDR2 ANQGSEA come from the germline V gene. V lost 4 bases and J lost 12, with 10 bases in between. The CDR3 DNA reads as TGCAGCGTTGCAGGGTTGGCGCAGTTCTTC. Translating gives CSVAGLAQFF.

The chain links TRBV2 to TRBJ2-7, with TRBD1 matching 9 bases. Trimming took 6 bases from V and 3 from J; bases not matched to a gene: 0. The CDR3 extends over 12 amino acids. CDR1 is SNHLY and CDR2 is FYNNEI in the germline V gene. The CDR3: CASRDRGYEQYF. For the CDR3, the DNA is TGTGCCAGCAGGGACAGGGGCTACGAGCAGTACTTC.

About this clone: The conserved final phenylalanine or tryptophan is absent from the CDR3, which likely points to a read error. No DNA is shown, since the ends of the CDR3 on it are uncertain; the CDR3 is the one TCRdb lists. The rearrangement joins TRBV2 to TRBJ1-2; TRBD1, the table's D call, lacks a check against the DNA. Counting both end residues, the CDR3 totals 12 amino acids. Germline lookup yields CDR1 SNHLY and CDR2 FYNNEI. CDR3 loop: CASSEGRDRVLL.

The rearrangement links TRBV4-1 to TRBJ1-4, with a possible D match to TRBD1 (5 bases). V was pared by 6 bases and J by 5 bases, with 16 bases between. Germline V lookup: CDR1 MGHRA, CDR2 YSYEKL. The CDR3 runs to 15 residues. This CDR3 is CASRSVQGRNEKLFF. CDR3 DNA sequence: TGCGCCAGCAGGTCGGTGCAGGGTAGAAATGAAAAACTGTTTTTT.

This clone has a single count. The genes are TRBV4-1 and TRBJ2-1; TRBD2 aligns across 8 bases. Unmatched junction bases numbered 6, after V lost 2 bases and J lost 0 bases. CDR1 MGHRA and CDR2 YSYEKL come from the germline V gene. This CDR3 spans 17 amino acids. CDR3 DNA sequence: TGCGCCAGCAGCCAATATATAGCGGGAAGCTCCTACAATGAGCAGTTCTTC. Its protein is CASSQYIAGSSYNEQFF.

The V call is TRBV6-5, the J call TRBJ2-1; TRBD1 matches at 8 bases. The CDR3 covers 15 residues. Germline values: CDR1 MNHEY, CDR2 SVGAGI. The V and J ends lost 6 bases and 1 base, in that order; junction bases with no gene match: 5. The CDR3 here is CASSHGQGSYNEQFF. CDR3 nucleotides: TGTGCCAGCAGCCACGGACAGGGATCCTACAATGAGCAGTTCTTC.

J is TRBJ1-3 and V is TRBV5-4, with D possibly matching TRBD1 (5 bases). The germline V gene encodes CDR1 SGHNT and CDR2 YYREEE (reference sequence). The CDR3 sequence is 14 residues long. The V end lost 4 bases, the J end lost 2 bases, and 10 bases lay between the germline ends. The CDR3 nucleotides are TGTGCCAGCAGCCCGGGGGGGACTGGAAACACCATATATTTT. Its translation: CASSPGGTGNTIYF.

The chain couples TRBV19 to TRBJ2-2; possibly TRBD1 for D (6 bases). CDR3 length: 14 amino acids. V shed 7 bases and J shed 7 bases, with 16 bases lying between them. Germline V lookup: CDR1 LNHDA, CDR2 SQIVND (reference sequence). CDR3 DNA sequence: TGTGCCAGTACCTCAGGGGAAGGGTTCGGGGAGCTGTTTTTT. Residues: CASTSGEGFGELFF. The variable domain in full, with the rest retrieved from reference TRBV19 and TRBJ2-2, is DGGITQSPKYLFRKEGQNVTLSCEQNLNHDAMYWYRQDPGQGLRLIYYSQIVNDFQKGDIAEGYSVSREKKESFPLTVTSAQKNPTAFYLCASTSGEGFGELFFGEGSRLTVL.

The DNA for the CDR3 is TGTGCCAGCAGCTTAGGAGGCGGGAGCCCCTACGAGCAGTACTTC. As protein: CASSLGGGSPYEQYF. The chain employs TRBV7-2 and TRBJ2-7, with 7 bases fitting TRBD2. This CDR3 spans 15 amino acids. From germline, CDR1 is SGHTA and CDR2 FQGNSA. V shed 1 base, J shed 2 bases, and the junction held 5 bases outside the gene matches.

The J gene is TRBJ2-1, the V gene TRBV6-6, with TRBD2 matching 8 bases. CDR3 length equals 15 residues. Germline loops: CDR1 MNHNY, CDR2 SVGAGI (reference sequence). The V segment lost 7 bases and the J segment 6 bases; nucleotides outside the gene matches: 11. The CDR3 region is CASTKKAGVGNEQFF. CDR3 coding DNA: TGTGCCAGCACCAAAAAAGCGGGAGTAGGCAATGAGCAGTTCTTC.